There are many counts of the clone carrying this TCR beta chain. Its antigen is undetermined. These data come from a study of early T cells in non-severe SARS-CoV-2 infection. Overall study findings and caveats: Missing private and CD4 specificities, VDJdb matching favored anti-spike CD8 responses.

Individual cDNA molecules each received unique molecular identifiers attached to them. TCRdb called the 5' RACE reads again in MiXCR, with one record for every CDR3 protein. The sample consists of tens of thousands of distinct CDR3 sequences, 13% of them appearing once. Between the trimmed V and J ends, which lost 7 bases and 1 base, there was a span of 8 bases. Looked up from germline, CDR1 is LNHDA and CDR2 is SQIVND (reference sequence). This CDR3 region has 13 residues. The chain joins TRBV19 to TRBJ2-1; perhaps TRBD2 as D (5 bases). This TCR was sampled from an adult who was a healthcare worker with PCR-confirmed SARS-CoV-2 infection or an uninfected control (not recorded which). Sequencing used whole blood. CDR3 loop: CASTPGSYNEQFF. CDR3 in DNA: TGTGCCAGTACCCCGGGGTCCTACAATGAGCAGTTCTTC.